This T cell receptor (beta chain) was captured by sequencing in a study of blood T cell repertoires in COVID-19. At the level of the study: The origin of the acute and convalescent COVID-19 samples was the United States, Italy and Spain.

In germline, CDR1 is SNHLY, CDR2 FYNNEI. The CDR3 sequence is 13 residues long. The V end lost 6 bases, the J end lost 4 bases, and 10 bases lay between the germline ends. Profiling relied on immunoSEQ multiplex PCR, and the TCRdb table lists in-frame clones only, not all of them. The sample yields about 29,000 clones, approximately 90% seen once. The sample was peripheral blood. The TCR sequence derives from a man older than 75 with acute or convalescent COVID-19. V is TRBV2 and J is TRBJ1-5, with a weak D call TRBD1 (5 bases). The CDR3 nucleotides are TGTGCCAGCAGCCCGGAGGGGAATCAGCCCCAGCATTTT. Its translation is CASSPEGNQPQHF.